This TCR beta chain was retrieved from a study of blood T cell repertoires in COVID-19. The overall study: COVID-19 samples, acute and convalescent, were from the United States, Italy and Spain. PBMCs, B-cell-depleted T cells, or T cells provided the cDNA or gDNA that made up the material.

Per the authors' pipeline: Quantification of nucleated cells was approximated via reference gene primer amplification. Repertoires were generated with immunoSEQ multiplex PCR, while TCRdb's copy carries only in-frame clones and drops some. The D gene and trimming were derived from the DNA, and the V and J assignments and clone size from that table. The data hold 150,000 to 200,000 clones, with just under 90% observed a single time. The CDR3 length is 14 residues. This clonotype was obtained from a young man with active or convalescent COVID-19. Sequenced input: peripheral blood. The chain combines TRBV21-1 with TRBJ2-7; TRBD1, the D gene given by the table, was not confirmed from the DNA. TRBV21-1 is a pseudogene locus. The CDR3: CASSKVGRDYEQYF. CDR3 sequence (DNA): TGTGCCAGCAGCAAAGTGGGCAGGGACTACGAGCAGTACTTC.